This T cell receptor (beta chain) was recorded in a study of response to subunit inactivated influenza vaccine. TCRdb redid the calling of the RT-PCR reads with MiXCR, one entry per CDR3 protein. The sample includes hundreds of thousands of distinct CDR3 sequences, approximately 13% of them seen just once. V dropped 5 bases and J dropped 2; count of bases not matched to a gene: 9. Per the germline V gene, CDR1 is SGHTA and CDR2 is FQGTGA. The CDR3 loop spans 16 amino acids. Material: PBMCs from blood, obtained about 40 days after vaccination. This TCR derives from a man aged 45-65 years who received an inactivated influenza vaccine. This chain connects TRBV7-3 to TRBJ2-3, with 8 bases lining up with TRBD2. The CDR3 sequence is CASSPMAGRATDTQYF. The CDR3 nucleotides read TGTGCCAGCAGCCCCATGGCCGGGAGGGCCACAGATACGCAGTATTTT. Filled out from reference TRBV7-3 and TRBJ2-3, the complete variable domain reads GAGVSQTPSNKVTEKGKYVELRCDPISGHTALYWYRQSLGQGPEFLIYFQGTGAADDSGLPNDRFFAVRPEGSVSTLKIQRTERGDSAVYLCASSPMAGRATDTQYFGPGTRLTVL.